The source of this T cell receptor (beta chain) is a study of blood T cells in healthy people across ages. Whole-study findings and limits: Naive T cell percentage strongly correlated with TCR beta diversity.

The CDR3 is 13 residues long. The V and J ends lost 4 bases and 5 bases respectively, with 9 bases between them. Per the germline V gene, CDR1 is SEHNR and CDR2 is FQNEAQ (reference sequence). The authors ran a second PCR of about 7 to 11 cycles using a sample-barcoded 5' primer and a J-beta primer mix. TCRdb recomputed calls from the 5' RACE reads with MiXCR, one row per CDR3 protein. The sample shows approximately 800,000 distinct CDR3 sequences, more than 50% of them seen only once. About this clonotype itself: Its antigen is not known.

Sequencing was performed on blood. This TCR derives from a man aged 40-55 years in good health. This rearrangement joins TRBV7-9 to TRBJ2-1; maybe TRBD2 (6 bases). In nucleotides, the CDR3 is TGTGCCAGCAGCTCTAGCGTTCACAATGAGCAGTTCTTC. This codes for CASSSSVHNEQFF.